The text below deals with one T cell receptor beta chain. No cognate antigen has been identified for it. No per-base quality is available; no much larger clone lies one base away. Taken from the germline V gene, the CDR1 and CDR2 loops are SGHDT and YYEEEE. The CDR3 has 14 amino acids, counting the end cysteine and phenylalanine. The only DNA kept is the CDR3, 42 bases in frame from the first base. V is pared back by 0 bases and J by 1 base, with 7 bases lying between the germline termini. Whole blood was collected in K2EDTA tubes by collaborating institutions according to the institutions' own protocols. For TCRbeta analysis, collaborator samples were shipped as frozen whole blood, as isolated PBMCs, or as DNA extracted from either sample type. TCRbeta CDR3 regions were amplified from genomic DNA using the immunoSEQ Assay, a bias-controlled multiplex PCR. Processing in the source paper ran as follows. Nucleated cell counts per sample were estimated from amplification of reference gene primers within the assay. Sequence reads were collapsed and filtered to measure the absolute abundance of every unique TCRbeta CDR3 rearrangement. Productive Simpson clonality was computed per sample as the square root of Simpson's diversity index over productive rearrangements. Sourced from immuneACCESS, this table was stored by TCRdb with only in-frame sequences that have V and J called. A share of the clones is absent; for the studies checked, an unresolved V gene accounts for under half, and the remainder has no known explanation. Clone size and V and J calls were adopted from that table, with D and trimming inferred from the DNA. The sample table lists about 300,000 clones, roughly 86% of them with a count of one. Of the sample, 1.3% falls within the top ten clones.

The source of the sample is a study of blood T cell repertoires in COVID-19 (dated by TCRdb to 2020 to 2021). A note on the overall study: Samples from collaborators originated in the United States, Italy and Spain and spanned both the acute and convalescent phases of COVID-19. The prospective study material was composed of cDNA or gDNA derived from T cells, B-cell-depleted T cells, or PBMCs. Subjects who had been exposed to COVID-19, were actively infected with it, or had recovered from it provided the deeply sampled blood TCRbeta repertoires that made up the dataset. A freely available public database, intended as a resource for researchers studying the immune response to SARS-CoV-2, is where the repertoires were released. Samples were obtained from the ongoing ImmuneRACE study (first 160 participants) and from 1,200 or so subjects provided by 6 global collaborators. Sample metadata almost always included a de-identified subject ID, COVID-19 status, age in years and sex. Where available, HLA class I and class II types were taken from metadata supplied by the sample provider and were not determined by assay-based typing.

The study at large found these results: The quantity of clinical and demographic metadata differed by source and by participant and was supplied without curation.

The clonotype was recovered from a man in his 70s with acute or convalescent COVID-19. The source material was peripheral blood. The receptor chain draws on TRBV5-6 and TRBJ1-2; no D gene can be assigned with confidence. The CDR3 amino acid sequence is: CASSLGSLNYGYTF. The bases are TGTGCCAGCAGCTTGGGTAGCCTTAACTATGGCTACACCTTC. The CDR3 plus the reference TRBV5-6 and TRBJ1-2 genes for the other parts give the full variable domain: DAGVTQSPTHLIKTRGQQVTLRCSPKSGHDTVSWYQQALGQGPQFIFQYYEEEERQRGNFPDRFSGHQFPNYSSELNVNALLLGDSALYLCASSLGSLNYGYTFGSGTRLTVV.